The rows below give T cell receptor beta chains drawn from one sample of a study of PD-1 blockade in classical Hodgkin lymphoma. Assay used: immunoSEQ multiplex PCR; TCRdb lists only in-frame clones, some missing. The top ten hold around 3.3% of the sample, which has some 30,000 clones, roughly 72% seen once. This specimen consisted of peripheral blood mononuclear cells (PBMCs), obtained before the fourth cycle of nivolumab. Source of these receptors: a human donor with classical Hodgkin lymphoma. Both conserved end residues are part of each CDR3. D genes are given only for firm matches. Clone size is given for some rows only: seen once, a few or many times, or a class if the clone is expanded.

clone size	D gene	V gene	J gene	CDR3 DNA	CDR3 protein
-	-	TRBV7-9	TRBJ1-1	TGTGCCAGCAGCTTCCGGGGGGCGCGGATAACCACTGAAGCTTTCTTT	CASSFRGARITTEAFF
medium-sized	-	TRBV7-9	TRBJ2-2	TGTGCCAGCAGCTTAGACGGAATGAACACCGGGGAGCTGTTTTTT	CASSLDGMNTGELFF
-	TRBD2	TRBV27	TRBJ2-6	TGTGCCAGCAGTTTAACTCCCTACATAGCGGGGGCCTTCTCTGGGGCCAACGTCCTGACTTTC	CASSLTPYIAGAFSGANVLTF
-	TRBD1	TRBV28	TRBJ1-5	TGTGCCAGCCGGAGGAGCGGCGGACAGGGGGATCAGCCCCAGCATTTT	CASRRSGGQGDQPQHF
-	-	TRBV28	TRBJ1-2	TGTGCCAGCAGCCCCCCGGCCAACTATGGCTACACCTTC	CASSPPANYGYTF
once	-	TRBV5-8	TRBJ1-1	TGTGCCAGCAGCTTCTTACGTTTGAACACTGAAGCTTTCTTT	CASSFLRLNTEAFF
-	-	TRBV6-6	TRBJ2-2	TGTGCCAGCACCCAGCTCTCATACACCGGGGAGCTGTTTTTT	CASTQLSYTGELFF
-	TRBD1	TRBV6-5	TRBJ1-2	TGTGCCAGCAGTTACTCGAGGGACAGGGGGTATGGCTACACCTTC	CASSYSRDRGYGYTF
few	-	TRBV30	TRBJ1-3	TGTGCCTGGAGTTTCGGGACGGCTGGAAACACCATATATTTT	CAWSFGTAGNTIYF
-	-	TRBV6-1	TRBJ2-7	TGTGCCACCCACGAGTGGTACGAGCAGTACTTC	CATHEWYEQYF
-	TRBD2	TRBV5-1	TRBJ2-5	TGCGCCAGCAGCCCCGGGAGGGAACAAGAGACCCAGTACTTC	CASSPGREQETQYF
-	-	TRBV7-8	TRBJ1-2	TGTGCCAGCAGCTTAGGGTCACAGGGCGGTTATGGCTACACCTTC	CASSLGSQGGYGYTF
few	TRBD2	TRBV5-4	TRBJ2-5	TGTGCCAGCAGAGCGGGAGGCGGGGAGACCCAGTACTTC	CASRAGGGETQYF
-	-	TRBV6-7	TRBJ2-5	TGTGCCAGTCCCCGGACAAATAAAGAGACCCAGTACTTC	CASPRTNKETQYF
-	TRBD2	TRBV5-6	TRBJ2-7	TGTGCCAGCAGCTTGTGGACGGGAGGCGACGAGCAGTACTTC	CASSLWTGGDEQYF
-	-	TRBV5-4	TRBJ1-3	TGTGCCAGCAGCAAGCGGAAGGGCTCTGGAAACACCATATATTTT	CASSKRKGSGNTIYF